A selection of T cell receptor beta chains follows, all from one sample in a study of blood T cell repertoires in COVID-19. The repertoire was sequenced with immunoSEQ multiplex PCR; TCRdb's copy has only in-frame clones and lacks some. Here the sample spans about 150,000 clones, approximately 83% being singletons. Sequenced sample: peripheral blood. The receptors originated from a woman aged 55-75 years with acute or convalescent COVID-19. The CDR3 runs from the conserved cysteine through the conserved F or W. The order of the fields is J gene, V gene, clone size, D gene, CDR3 DNA, CDR3 protein. The D gene is left open where the match is weak. A clone size is listed for some rows: how often the clone was seen (once, few, many), or a class if it is expanded.

J gene: TRBJ2-2
V gene: TRBV23-1
clone size: -
D gene: TRBD1
CDR3 DNA: TGCGCCAGCAGTCAATTGGGGGGACAGGGCTGTACCGGGGAGCTGTTTTTT
CDR3 protein: CASSQLGGQGCTGELFF

J gene: TRBJ1-4
V gene: TRBV9
clone size: once
D gene: TRBD1
CDR3 DNA: TGTGCCAGCAGCGTAGGTGTCGGACAGGGTAATGAAAAACTGTTTTTT
CDR3 protein: CASSVGVGQGNEKLFF

J gene: TRBJ1-2
V gene: TRBV5-8
clone size: -
D gene: -
CDR3 DNA: TGTGCCAGCAGCTTTTGGGCAAATGGTGGCTACACCTTC
CDR3 protein: CASSFWANGGYTF

J gene: TRBJ1-3
V gene: TRBV3-1/TRBV3-2
clone size: -
D gene: TRBD1
CDR3 DNA: TGTGCCAGCAGCCAAGACCAGACAGGGGGAGGGAACACCATATATTTT
CDR3 protein: CASSQDQTGGGNTIYF

J gene: TRBJ1-1
V gene: TRBV11-2
clone size: -
D gene: -
CDR3 DNA: TGTGCCAGCAGCACTCAGGAGAACACTGAAGCTTTCTTT
CDR3 protein: CASSTQENTEAFF

J gene: TRBJ1-5
V gene: TRBV7-6
clone size: -
D gene: TRBD1
CDR3 DNA: TGTGCCAGCAGCCTCGGGACAGGGGGCAATCAGCCCCAGCATTTT
CDR3 protein: CASSLGTGGNQPQHF

J gene: TRBJ1-6
V gene: TRBV27
clone size: -
D gene: TRBD1
CDR3 DNA: TGTGCCAGCAGTGCACCGGGGGGACAGGGAAGAGGCTCACCCCTCCACTTT
CDR3 protein: CASSAPGGQGRGSPLHF

J gene: TRBJ1-1
V gene: TRBV30
clone size: once
D gene: TRBD1
CDR3 DNA: TGTGCCTGCAAACCCCAGGGGGTTTTTAGGAACACTGAAGCTTTCTTT
CDR3 protein: CACKPQGVFRNTEAFF

J gene: TRBJ2-7
V gene: TRBV2
clone size: -
D gene: TRBD2
CDR3 DNA: TGTGCCAGCCCGCGAGCCCAGCGGGGGGCCGAGCAGTACTTC
CDR3 protein: CASPRAQRGAEQYF

J gene: TRBJ2-3
V gene: TRBV5-4
clone size: once
D gene: -
CDR3 DNA: TGTGCCAGCAGTCAAACTTCTGACACAGATACGCAGTATTTT
CDR3 protein: CASSQTSDTDTQYF

J gene: TRBJ1-3
V gene: TRBV19
clone size: -
D gene: -
CDR3 DNA: TGTGCCAGTAGTATTCAGCGCTCTGGAAACACCATATATTTT
CDR3 protein: CASSIQRSGNTIYF

J gene: TRBJ2-1
V gene: TRBV6-1
clone size: few
D gene: TRBD2
CDR3 DNA: TGTGCCAGCAGTGAATTGCGGGGGTGGTTCTTC
CDR3 protein: CASSELRGWFF

J gene: TRBJ2-1
V gene: TRBV7-9
clone size: -
D gene: -
CDR3 DNA: TGTGCCGGAACGACAGGTCACTACAATGAGCAGTTCTTC
CDR3 protein: CAGTTGHYNEQFF

J gene: TRBJ1-1
V gene: TRBV7-2
clone size: -
D gene: TRBD1
CDR3 DNA: TGTGCCAGCAGCTTATTAGGGGGCAACACTGAAGCTTTCTTT
CDR3 protein: CASSLLGGNTEAFF

J gene: TRBJ1-3
V gene: TRBV15
clone size: once
D gene: TRBD1
CDR3 DNA: TGTGCCACCAGCAGAGTAGGCGGCAGGGGGGAAGCTGGTGGAAACACCATATATTTT
CDR3 protein: CATSRVGGRGEAGGNTIYF

J gene: TRBJ2-5
V gene: TRBV11-2
clone size: -
D gene: TRBD2
CDR3 DNA: TGTGCCAGCAGCCGGGAGGGGAGAGGGTACCAAGAGACCCAGTACTTC
CDR3 protein: CASSREGRGYQETQYF

J gene: TRBJ1-1
V gene: TRBV5-1
clone size: -
D gene: TRBD1
CDR3 DNA: TGCGCCAGCAGCTCGCGGGACAGGGGGAACACTGAAGCTTTCTTT
CDR3 protein: CASSSRDRGNTEAFF